This TCR beta chain was identified during a study of shared clonotypes between healthy human individuals. Across the whole study: With ages of 18 to 49, the donors were a couple of women and three men. The study used three CD4 naive, three CD4 memory, two CD8 naive and one CD8 memory plate per donor.

CDR3 size: 13 residues. Germline V gives CDR1 ENHRY, CDR2 SYGVKD. Germline trimming cut 10 bases from V and 5 bases from J; bases unmatched to any gene: 6. An even split of each subset's genomic DNA across several immunoSEQ plates was performed. Using immunoSEQ multiplex PCR, the repertoire was profiled, and TCRdb retains in-frame clones only, with some absent. In the table there are some 2,500,000 clones, just under 95% of which are singletons. This receptor was obtained from a young man in good health. Some clones in this sample may be carry-over from other donors' samples. Sequencing was performed on naive CD4+ T cells from PBMCs. Subset reported: CD45RA+ positively selected. The rearrangement links TRBV10-3 to TRBJ2-7; 12 positions match TRBD1. As DNA, the CDR3 is TGTGCCACCGCCGGGACAGGGGGCAACGAGCAGTACTTC. It translates to CATAGTGGNEQYF.